These 10 T cell receptor beta chains originate from one sample sequenced in a study of PD-L1 blockade in urothelial cancer. Clones were read by immunoSEQ multiplex PCR, and TCRdb kept only the in-frame ones, dropping some. The sample holds 50,000 to 60,000 clones, around 84% seen once. This sample comprised PBMCs, obtained around atezolizumab (anti-PD-L1) treatment. These receptor sequences come from a man in his forties or fifties with urothelial cancer.

This chain joins TRBV15 and TRBJ2-1, with TRBD1 identical over 10 bases. CDR1 is LNHNV, CDR2 YYDKDF, per germline (reference sequence). The ends lost 1 base at V and 4 bases at J; junction bases unmatched: 4. There are 16 residues in the CDR3. The CDR3 DNA reads as TGTGCCACCAGCAGAGTTTGGACAGGGGGATACAATGAGCAGTTCTTC. This encodes CATSRVWTGGYNEQFF.

The rearrangement uses TRBV28 and TRBJ2-7; 16 bases map to TRBD2. Unmatched junction bases numbered 9, after V lost 7 bases and J lost 6 bases. The CDR3 covers 16 residues. CDR1 MDHEN and CDR2 SYDVKM come from the germline V gene. CDR3 in amino acids: CASTVPGLAGGAEQYF. CDR3 nucleotides: TGTGCCAGCACTGTCCCGGGACTAGCGGGAGGGGCCGAGCAGTACTTC. The full variable domain, with the rest looked up from reference TRBV28 and TRBJ2-7, is DVKVTQSSRYLVKRTGEKVFLECVQDMDHENMFWYRQDPGLGLRLIYFSYDVKMKEKGDIPEGYSVSREKKERFSLILESASTNQTSMYLCASTVPGLAGGAEQYFGPGTRLTVT.

This rearrangement joins TRBV4-1 to TRBJ1-1, with D uncertain. Trimming pared 0 bases from V and 7 bases from J, leaving 15 bases between. The CDR3 is made up of 15 amino acids. Germline CDR1 and CDR2: MGHRA and YSYEKL. CDR3 DNA: TGCGCCAGCAGCCAAGATCCATGGGAGCTTGTTGAAGCTTTCTTT. Translation gives CASSQDPWELVEAFF.

The chain joins TRBV6-6 to TRBJ2-7; TRBD2 matches 7 bases. CDR1 and CDR2 (germline): MNHNY, SVGAGI (reference sequence). J was trimmed by 0 bases and V by 8 bases; bases with no gene match: 10. CDR3 length: 15 amino acids. CDR3 amino acids: CASALGTGGSYEQYF. The CDR3 coding sequence is TGTGCCAGCGCTTTGGGGACGGGAGGCTCCTACGAGCAGTACTTC.

The chain uses TRBV19 and TRBJ1-1, with TRBD1 matching 8 bases. CDR1 LNHDA and CDR2 SQIVND come from the germline V gene (reference sequence). V lost 4 bases, J lost 1 base, and 8 bases stayed unmatched. This CDR3 contains 16 residues. The CDR3 loop reads CASSTDRDRKNTEAFF. In DNA form, the CDR3 reads TGTGCCAGTAGTACCGACCGGGACAGGAAGAACACTGAAGCTTTCTTT.

V usage is TRBV9 and J usage is TRBJ2-1, with 11 bases that match TRBD2. The CDR3 length is 15 residues. CDR1 and CDR2 (germline): SGDLS, YYNGEE. V lost 2 bases and J lost 5; bases outside the gene matches: 3. In DNA, the CDR3 is TGTGCCAGCAGCGTGGCTAGCGGGGGGAACAATGAGCAGTTCTTC. This gives the protein CASSVASGGNNEQFF. Supplemented by reference TRBV9 and TRBJ2-1, the full variable domain reads DSGVTQTPKHLITATGQRVTLRCSPRSGDLSVYWYQQSLDQGLQFLIQYYNGEERAKGNILERFSAQQFPDLHSELNLSSLELGDSALYFCASSVASGGNNEQFFGPGTRLTVL.

The V and J genes are TRBV19 and TRBJ1-2; TRBD1 matches at 9 bases. The germline CDR1 and CDR2 sequences are LNHDA and SQIVND (reference sequence). Losses at the gene ends were 4 bases for V and 2 bases for J; bases not matched to a gene: 8. The CDR3 totals 16 residues. CDR3 residues: CASSTLTGTGNYGYTF. CDR3 in DNA: TGTGCCAGTAGTACCTTAACCGGGACAGGGAACTATGGCTACACCTTC.

This clone has just a few counts. The chain recombines TRBV2 with TRBJ1-6; D ambiguous. The germline CDR1 and CDR2 sequences are SNHLY and FYNNEI. CDR3 length: 15 amino acids. V lost 2 bases to trimming and J lost 2 bases, with 7 bases between them. CDR3 residues: CASSEKSTYNSPLHF. CDR3 sequence (DNA): TGTGCCAGCAGTGAAAAGTCTACCTATAATTCACCCCTCCACTTT.

This chain links TRBV11-2 with TRBJ2-7; TRBD2 agrees at 8 bases. The CDR3 is made up of 15 amino acids. The ends lost 1 base at V and 4 bases at J; junction bases unmatched: 6. Germline V gene data show CDR1 as SGHAT and CDR2 as FQNNGV. The CDR3 DNA reads TGTGCCAGCAGCTTAGGAACTAGCGGAGTATACGAGCAGTACTTC. This sequence encodes CASSLGTSGVYEQYF.

This clone was picked up a small number of times. The chain joins TRBV7-9 to TRBJ2-1; 9 bases fit TRBD2. The V and J ends lost 4 bases and 5 bases, in that order; junction bases with no gene match: 6. CDR1 and CDR2 (germline): SEHNR, FQNEAQ (reference sequence). CDR3 length equals 15 residues. The CDR3 coding sequence is TGTGCCAGCAGCTCCCATGCTAGCGGGAACAATGAGCAGTTCTTC. This sequence encodes CASSSHASGNNEQFF. The full variable domain, completed using reference TRBV7-9 and TRBJ2-1, is DTGVSQNPRHKITKRGQNVTFRCDPISEHNRLYWYRQTLGQGPEFLTYFQNEAQLEKSRLLSDRFSAERPKGSFSTLEIQRTEQGDSAMYLCASSSHASGNNEQFFGPGTRLTVL.